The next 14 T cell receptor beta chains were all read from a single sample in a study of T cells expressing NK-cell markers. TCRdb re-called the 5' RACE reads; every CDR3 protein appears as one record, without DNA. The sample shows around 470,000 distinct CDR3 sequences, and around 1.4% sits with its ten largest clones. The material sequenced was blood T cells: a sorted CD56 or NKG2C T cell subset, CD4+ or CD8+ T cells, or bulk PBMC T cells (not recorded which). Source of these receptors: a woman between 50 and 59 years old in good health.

The CDR3 spells CSAPRAGVDTQYF. The chain joins TRBV20-1 to TRBJ2-3; TCRdb gives TRBD2 as the D gene, but with no DNA this cannot be confirmed. Germline V gene sequence: CDR1 DFQATT, CDR2 SNEGSKA (reference sequence). This CDR3 spans 13 amino acids.

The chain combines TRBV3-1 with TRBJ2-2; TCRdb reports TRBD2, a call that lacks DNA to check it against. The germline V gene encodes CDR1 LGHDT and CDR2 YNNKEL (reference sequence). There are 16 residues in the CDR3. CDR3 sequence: CASSQETGGPAGELFF.

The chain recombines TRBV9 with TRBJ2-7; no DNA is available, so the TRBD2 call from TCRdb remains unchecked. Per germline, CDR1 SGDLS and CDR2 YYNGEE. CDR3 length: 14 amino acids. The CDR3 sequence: CASSQTSGHYEQYF.

The CDR3 spells CASSFLPTSGNTIYF. The chain joins TRBV12-3 or TRBV12-4 to TRBJ1-3. The CDR3 covers 15 residues.

Here the CDR3 reads CASSLLTSQWHTGELFF. The V call is TRBV7-9, the J call TRBJ2-2. The germline V gene has CDR1 SEHNR and CDR2 FQNEAQ (reference sequence). The CDR3 runs to 17 residues.

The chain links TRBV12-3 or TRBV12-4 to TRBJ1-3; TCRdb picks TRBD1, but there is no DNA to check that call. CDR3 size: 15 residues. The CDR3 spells CASSLKGPPGNTIYF.

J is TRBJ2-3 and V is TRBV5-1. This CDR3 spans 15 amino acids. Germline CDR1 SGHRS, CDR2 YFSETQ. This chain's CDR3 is CASSLAGLASDTQYF.

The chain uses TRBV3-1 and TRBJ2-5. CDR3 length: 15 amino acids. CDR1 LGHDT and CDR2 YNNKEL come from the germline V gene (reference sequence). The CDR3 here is CASSQGRTLSWTQYF.

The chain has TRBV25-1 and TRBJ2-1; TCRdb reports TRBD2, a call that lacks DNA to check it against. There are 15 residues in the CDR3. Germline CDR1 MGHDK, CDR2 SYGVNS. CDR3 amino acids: CASSEFLAGGNEQFF. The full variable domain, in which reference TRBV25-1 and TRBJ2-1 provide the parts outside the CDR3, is EADIYQTPRYLVIGTGKKITLECSQTMGHDKMYWYQQDPGMELHLIHYSYGVNSTEKGDLSSESTVSRIRTEHFPLTLESARPSHTSQYLCASSEFLAGGNEQFFGPGTRLTVL.

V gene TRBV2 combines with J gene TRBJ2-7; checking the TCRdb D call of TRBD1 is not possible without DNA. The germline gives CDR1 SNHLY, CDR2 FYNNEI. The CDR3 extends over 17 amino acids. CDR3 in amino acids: CASFPVRDRRHDYEQYF.

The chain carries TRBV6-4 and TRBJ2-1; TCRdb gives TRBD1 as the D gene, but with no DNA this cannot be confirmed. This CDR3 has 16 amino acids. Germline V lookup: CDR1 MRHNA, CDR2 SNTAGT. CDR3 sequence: CASSDSMGGGYNEQFF.

The CDR3 loop is CASSSRDDYGYTF. The chain employs TRBV28 and TRBJ1-2. This CDR3 has 13 amino acids. Per germline, CDR1 MDHEN and CDR2 SYDVKM.

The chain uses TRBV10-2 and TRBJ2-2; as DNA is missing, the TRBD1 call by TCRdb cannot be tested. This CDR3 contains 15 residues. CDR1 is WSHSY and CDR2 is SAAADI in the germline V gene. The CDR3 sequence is CASSDRTENTGELFF.

CDR3 sequence reads: CASSNGGVETQYF. J is TRBJ2-5 and V is TRBV7-8; TCRdb proposes TRBD1, but this gene call is untestable without DNA. The CDR3 consists of 13 residues. CDR1 SGHVS and CDR2 FQNEAQ come from the germline V gene.